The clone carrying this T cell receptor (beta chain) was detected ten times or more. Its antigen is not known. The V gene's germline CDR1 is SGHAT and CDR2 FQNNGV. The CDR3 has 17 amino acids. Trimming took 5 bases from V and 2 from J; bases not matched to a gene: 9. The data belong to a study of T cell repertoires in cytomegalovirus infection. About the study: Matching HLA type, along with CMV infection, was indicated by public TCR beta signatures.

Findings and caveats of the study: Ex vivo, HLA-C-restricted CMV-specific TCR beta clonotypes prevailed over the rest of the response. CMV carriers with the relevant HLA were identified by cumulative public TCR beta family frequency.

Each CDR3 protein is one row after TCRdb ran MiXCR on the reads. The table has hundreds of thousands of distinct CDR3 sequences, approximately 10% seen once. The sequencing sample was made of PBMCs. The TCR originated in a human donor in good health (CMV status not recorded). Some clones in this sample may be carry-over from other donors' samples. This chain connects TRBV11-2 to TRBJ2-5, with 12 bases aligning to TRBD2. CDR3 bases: TGTGCCAGCAGCCCTGGGCCTAGCGGGGGGGGACAAGAGACCCAGTACTTC. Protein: CASSPGPSGGGQETQYF.